This is a list of T cell receptor beta chains from one sample in a study of control samples from healthy donors and cancer patients. The assay was immunoSEQ multiplex PCR, and TCRdb's table has in-frame clones only and misses some. The sample lists 150,000 to 200,000 clones; 94% were seen once. Sequenced material: blood. These receptors originate from a woman younger than 35 in good health. Both conserved end residues are part of each CDR3. A D gene is named only where the DNA matches it firmly. Only some rows state a clone size, as once, few, many or a class for expanded clones.

D: NA
J: TRBJ2-1
size: NA
V: TRBV6-4
CDR3: CASSDSKAAYNEQFF
DNA: TGTGCCAGCAGTGACTCGAAAGCGGCTTACAATGAGCAGTTCTTC

D: NA
J: TRBJ1-5
size: NA
V: TRBV5-4
CDR3: CASSSAETGNQPQHF
DNA: TGTGCCAGCAGCTCCGCGGAGACAGGCAATCAGCCCCAGCATTTT

D: NA
J: TRBJ1-4
size: NA
V: TRBV5-1
CDR3: CASSPGSNEKLFF
DNA: TGCGCCAGCAGTCCGGGATCTAATGAAAAACTGTTTTTT

D: NA
J: TRBJ1-6
size: once
V: TRBV19
CDR3: CASYDTSYNSPLHF
DNA: TGTGCCAGTTACGACACCTCCTATAATTCACCCCTCCACTTT

D: NA
J: TRBJ2-3
size: NA
V: TRBV7-9
CDR3: CASLRYSPSTDTQYF
DNA: TGTGCCAGCCTTCGATACAGTCCTAGCACAGATACGCAGTATTTT

D: NA
J: TRBJ1-4
size: NA
V: TRBV7-8
CDR3: CASSLGTHEKLFF
DNA: TGTGCCAGCAGCTTAGGGACGCACGAAAAACTGTTTTTT

D: NA
J: TRBJ1-4
size: NA
V: TRBV11-2
CDR3: CASSLVLNEKLFF
DNA: TGTGCCAGCAGCTTGGTGCTGAATGAAAAACTGTTTTTT

D: NA
J: TRBJ1-2
size: NA
V: TRBV19
CDR3: CASSISGIYGYTF
DNA: TGTGCCAGTAGTATTTCAGGGATCTATGGCTACACCTTC

D: NA
J: TRBJ1-3
size: NA
V: TRBV5-8
CDR3: CASSFRTRGTIYF
DNA: TGTGCCAGCAGCTTCCGGACTAGGGGGACCATATATTTT

D: NA
J: TRBJ2-5
size: NA
V: TRBV25-1
CDR3: CASSEREGGQETQYF
DNA: TGTGCCAGCAGTGAGCGTGAGGGAGGCCAAGAGACCCAGTACTTC

D: NA
J: TRBJ2-2
size: once
V: TRBV15
CDR3: CATSREGTGELFF
DNA: TGTGCCACCAGCAGAGAAGGGACCGGGGAGCTGTTTTTT

D: TRBD1
J: TRBJ1-5
size: NA
V: TRBV7-9
CDR3: CASSPRGDRSNQPQHF
DNA: TGTGCCAGCAGCCCGCGGGGGGACAGGTCGAATCAGCCCCAGCATTTT

D: TRBD1
J: TRBJ1-3
size: NA
V: TRBV11-1
CDR3: CASSAQGTGNTIYF
DNA: TGTGCCAGCAGCGCACAGGGGACTGGAAACACCATATATTTT

D: NA
J: TRBJ1-3
size: NA
V: TRBV4-2
CDR3: CASSPGGGANSGNTIYF
DNA: TGTGCCAGCAGCCCAGGAGGCGGAGCGAACTCTGGAAACACCATATATTTT

D: TRBD2
J: TRBJ2-2
size: NA
V: TRBV4-2
CDR3: CASSQGAGLATNTGELFF
DNA: TGTGCCAGCAGCCAAGGGGCGGGACTAGCGACGAACACCGGGGAGCTGTTTTTT

D: NA
J: TRBJ2-7
size: NA
V: TRBV28
CDR3: CASSLQGTSYEQYF
DNA: TGTGCCAGCAGTTTACAGGGGACCTCCTACGAGCAGTACTTC

D: NA
J: TRBJ2-5
size: NA
V: TRBV11-2
CDR3: CASSLLRQETQYF
DNA: TGTGCCAGCAGCTTACTGAGGCAAGAGACCCAGTACTTC

D: NA
J: TRBJ1-6
size: NA
V: TRBV10-3
CDR3: CATGISQRALHF
DNA: TGTGCCACCGGGATATCTCAGAGGGCCCTCCACTTT

D: NA
J: TRBJ1-1
size: NA
V: TRBV28
CDR3: CASSLSQGNTEAFF
DNA: TGTGCCAGCAGTTTATCTCAGGGGAACACTGAAGCTTTCTTT

D: TRBD1
J: TRBJ2-2
size: NA
V: TRBV4-2
CDR3: CASSQGTGNTGELFF
DNA: TGTGCCAGCAGCCAAGGGACAGGGAACACCGGGGAGCTGTTTTTT

D: NA
J: TRBJ1-4
size: NA
V: TRBV7-9
CDR3: CASTGSNEKLFF
DNA: TGTGCCAGCACGGGCAGTAATGAAAAACTGTTTTTT

D: NA
J: TRBJ1-2
size: once
V: TRBV27
CDR3: CASSPQGNYGYTF
DNA: TGTGCCAGCAGCCCCCAGGGGAACTATGGCTACACCTTC

D: NA
J: TRBJ2-7
size: NA
V: TRBV11-2
CDR3: CASSSTGSYEQYF
DNA: TGTGCCAGCAGCTCCACAGGGTCCTACGAGCAGTACTTC

D: NA
J: TRBJ1-1
size: NA
V: TRBV7-9
CDR3: CASSLEVGEAFF
DNA: TGTGCCAGCAGCTTAGAGGTCGGTGAAGCTTTCTTT

D: NA
J: TRBJ1-2
size: NA
V: TRBV27
CDR3: CASSLYGRGGGYTF
DNA: TGTGCCAGCAGTTTATATGGCCGTGGGGGCGGCTACACCTTC

D: NA
J: TRBJ1-3
size: NA
V: TRBV6-6
CDR3: CASSYSSIGQYTIYF
DNA: TGTGCCAGCAGTTACTCGAGTATCGGGCAGTACACCATATATTTT

D: NA
J: TRBJ2-4
size: NA
V: TRBV7-2
CDR3: CASSLQERLQRNIQYF
DNA: TGTGCCAGCAGCTTACAGGAAAGGCTACAGAGAAACATTCAGTACTTC

D: NA
J: TRBJ1-1
size: NA
V: TRBV28
CDR3: CATRNTEAFF
DNA: TGTGCCACCCGGAACACTGAAGCTTTCTTT

D: NA
J: TRBJ1-5
size: NA
V: TRBV12-3/TRBV12-4
CDR3: CASSLNSNQPQHF
DNA: TGTGCCAGCAGTCTGAATAGCAATCAGCCCCAGCATTTT

D: NA
J: TRBJ2-1
size: NA
V: TRBV5-4
CDR3: CASSQGWDEQFF
DNA: TGTGCCAGCAGTCAGGGGTGGGATGAGCAGTTCTTC

D: NA
J: TRBJ1-1
size: NA
V: TRBV19
CDR3: CASSSGGHNTEAFF
DNA: TGTGCCAGTAGTAGCGGGGGGCATAACACTGAAGCTTTCTTT

D: NA
J: TRBJ2-2
size: NA
V: TRBV5-1
CDR3: CASSLPWGLAPRGELFF
DNA: TGCGCCAGCAGCTTGCCCTGGGGGCTAGCGCCGCGCGGGGAGCTGTTTTTT

D: TRBD2
J: TRBJ2-1
size: NA
V: TRBV9
CDR3: CASSVELAGNNEQFF
DNA: TGTGCCAGCAGCGTAGAACTAGCGGGAAACAATGAGCAGTTCTTC

D: NA
J: TRBJ2-4
size: few
V: TRBV2
CDR3: CASSEQGPNIQYF
DNA: TGTGCCAGCAGCGAACAGGGACCGAACATTCAGTACTTC

D: NA
J: TRBJ2-2
size: NA
V: TRBV7-3
CDR3: CASSVLGATGELFF
DNA: TGTGCCAGCAGCGTCCTGGGGGCCACCGGGGAGCTGTTTTTT

D: NA
J: TRBJ1-1
size: NA
V: TRBV14
CDR3: CASSQDGAGYFMNTEAFF
DNA: TGTGCCAGCAGCCAAGATGGGGCAGGTTATTTCATGAACACTGAAGCTTTCTTT

D: NA
J: TRBJ2-5
size: NA
V: TRBV5-4
CDR3: CASTLGGAWHEETQYF
DNA: TGTGCCAGCACCCTGGGTGGGGCTTGGCATGAAGAGACCCAGTACTTC

D: TRBD2
J: TRBJ2-7
size: NA
V: TRBV7-6
CDR3: CASSQEWGLAPSSYEQYF
DNA: TGTGCCAGCAGCCAGGAGTGGGGACTAGCGCCTAGCTCCTACGAGCAGTACTTC

D: TRBD1
J: TRBJ1-5
size: NA
V: TRBV6-6
CDR3: CASSTGQLNSNQPQHF
DNA: TGTGCCAGCAGTACGGGACAGCTCAATAGCAATCAGCCCCAGCATTTT

D: NA
J: TRBJ1-1
size: NA
V: TRBV6-2/TRBV6-3
CDR3: CASSYTSPRGTEAFF
DNA: TGTGCCAGCAGTTACACCTCCCCCCGAGGCACTGAAGCTTTCTTT

D: NA
J: TRBJ1-5
size: NA
V: TRBV5-6
CDR3: CASSLTGAGNQPQHF
DNA: TGTGCCAGCAGCTTAACGGGGGCCGGCAATCAGCCCCAGCATTTT

D: TRBD1
J: TRBJ1-2
size: NA
V: TRBV19
CDR3: CATSGQGIKFYTF
DNA: TGTGCCACATCGGGACAGGGAATTAAGTTCTACACCTTC

D: TRBD1
J: TRBJ1-6
size: NA
V: TRBV18
CDR3: CASSFNNQGTDNSPLHF
DNA: TGTGCCAGCTCATTTAATAACCAGGGGACAGATAATTCACCCCTCCACTTT

D: NA
J: TRBJ2-3
size: NA
V: TRBV7-3
CDR3: CASSLTGTDTQYF
DNA: TGTGCCAGCAGCTTAACGGGGACAGATACGCAGTATTTT

D: TRBD1
J: TRBJ1-2
size: NA
V: TRBV28
CDR3: CASSSDRGGYTF
DNA: TGTGCCAGCAGTTCGGACAGGGGGGGCTACACCTTC